This T cell receptor beta chain was obtained from a study of cytomegalovirus exposure and HLA in healthy donors. Study-wide findings and caveats: Immune exposure information available was restricted to CMV serostatus. What a later analysis reportedly showed was that an Asian-associated ancestry cluster had fewer N-insertions than the roughly 700-donor mean. The classifier reportedly diagnosed cytomegalovirus status with high sensitivity and specificity. In a later analysis, a missense DCLRE1C variant was linked to TCR beta V- and J-gene trimming.

PCR amplification relied on 60 Vbeta primers (plus 13 Jbeta primers). The assay was immunoSEQ multiplex PCR, and TCRdb's table has in-frame clones only and misses some. The sample totals more than 95,000 clones. With respect to this clone: The target antigen is unknown.

Sequenced: PBMCs. The receptor was isolated from a man aged 35-49 years in good health and CMV-seronegative.

The CDR3 loop is CAWSFSGSGVNTQYF. CDR3 nucleotides: TGTGCCTGGAGTTTTAGCGGGAGTGGGGTGAATACGCAGTATTTT. This chain connects TRBV30 to TRBJ2-3; 9 nucleotides align to TRBD2. This CDR3 contains 15 residues. Germline CDR1 is GTSNPN and CDR2 is SVGIG (reference sequence). After removal of 2 bases from V and 7 bases from J, the junction contained 10 bases not matched to a gene.